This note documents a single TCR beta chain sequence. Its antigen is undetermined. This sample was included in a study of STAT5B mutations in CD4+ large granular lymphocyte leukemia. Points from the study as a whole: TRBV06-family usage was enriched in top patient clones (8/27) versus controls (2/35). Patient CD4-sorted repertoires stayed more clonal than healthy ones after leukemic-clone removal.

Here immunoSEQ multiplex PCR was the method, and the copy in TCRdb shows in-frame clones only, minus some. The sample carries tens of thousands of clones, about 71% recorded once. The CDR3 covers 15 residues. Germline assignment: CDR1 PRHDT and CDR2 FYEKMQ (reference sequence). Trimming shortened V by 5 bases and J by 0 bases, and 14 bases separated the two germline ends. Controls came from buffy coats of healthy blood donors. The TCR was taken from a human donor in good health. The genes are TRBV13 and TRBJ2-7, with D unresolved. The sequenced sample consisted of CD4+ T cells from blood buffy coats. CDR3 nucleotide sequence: TGTGCCAGCAGCCCAGGACGGTCTTTCTCCTACGAGCAGTACTTC. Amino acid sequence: CASSPGRSFSYEQYF.